What follows are 32 T cell receptor beta chains derived from one specimen sequenced in a study of regulatory T cells in long-lasting Graves disease. Construction of the TCR beta libraries employed iRepertoire HTBI primers in conjunction with Arm-PCR of CDR3 regions. Via MiXCR, TCRdb re-called the multiplex PCR reads, giving one row per CDR3 protein. The sample lists some 370,000 distinct CDR3 sequences; around 20% were seen once. Indicated time point: persistent/refractory GD, antithyroid drugs over 5 years with positive TRAb. After RNA was extracted from PBMCs, the TCR library was made from it. The starting material was peripheral blood mononuclear cells (PBMCs), obtained when the disease was refractory, from a patient treated with antithyroid drugs. The receptors shown here come from a female donor with Graves disease.

This clonotype showed up many times. This chain connects TRBV11-3 to TRBJ2-2; D is possibly TRBD2 (6 bases). This CDR3 contains 13 residues. CDR1 and CDR2 (germline): SGHNT, YENEEA. V was shortened by 1 base and J by 10 bases, with 10 bases between the two germline ends. CDR3 residues: CASSLATSTELFF. As DNA, the CDR3 is TGTGCCAGCAGCTTAGCCACTAGCACGGAGCTGTTTTTT.

A few counts support this clonotype. This rearrangement joins TRBV19 to TRBJ2-2; D is undetermined. The length of the CDR3 is 12 residues. Trimming cost V 7 bases and J 11 bases, with 14 bases left between them. From germline, CDR1 is LNHDA and CDR2 SQIVND (reference sequence). The CDR3 nucleotides read TGTGCCAGTATGGCCAGCACGGGCGAGCTGTTTTTT. It is translated as CASMASTGELFF.

This clonotype was recorded at least ten times. The J gene is TRBJ2-7, the V gene TRBV6-2 or TRBV6-3, with unresolved D. The V gene's germline CDR1 is MNHEY and CDR2 SVGEGT. The CDR3 extends over 12 amino acids. The V end lost 6 bases, the J end lost 0 bases, and 6 bases lay between the germline ends. CDR3 sequence (DNA): TGTGCCAGCAGCCGTAGCTCCTACGAGCAGTACTTC. Translating gives CASSRSSYEQYF.

This chain uses TRBV5-6 with TRBJ2-2; D remains ambiguous. This CDR3 has 14 residues. V lost 2 bases and J 7 bases, leaving 12 bases between the germline ends. Germline lookup yields CDR1 SGHDT and CDR2 YYEEEE. The CDR3 reads CASSFLGLGGELFF. The DNA for the CDR3 is TGTGCCAGCAGCTTCTTAGGGCTCGGCGGGGAGCTGTTTTTT.

This clonotype was seen repeatedly, ten times or more. The chain joins TRBV7-2 to TRBJ2-7, with TRBD2 matching 8 bases. The germline V gene has CDR1 SGHTA and CDR2 FQGNSA. V lost 3 bases to trimming and J lost 2 bases; unmatched junction nucleotides: 3. CDR3 length equals 14 residues. The CDR3 region has the DNA TGTGCCAGCAGCTTCCTGCGGGGGGCCTACGAGCAGTACTTC. This codes for CASSFLRGAYEQYF.

This chain uses TRBV6-2 or TRBV6-3 with TRBJ2-6, with 8 bases lining up with TRBD1. The CDR3 totals 17 residues. Trimming at V came to 5 bases and at J to 0 bases, leaving 6 bases not matched to a gene. Germline-derived CDR1 and CDR2 are MNHEY and SVGEGT. The CDR3 DNA reads TGTGCCAGCAGTGAAATGGGACAGGACTCTGGGGCCAACGTCCTGACTTTC. Amino acids: CASSEMGQDSGANVLTF.

This clonotype has more than one count but fewer than ten. This chain links TRBV28 with TRBJ1-3; TRBD1 matches 7 bases. Trimming at V came to 6 bases and at J to 5 bases, leaving 7 bases not matched to a gene. Germline V gene data show CDR1 as MDHEN and CDR2 as SYDVKM. The CDR3 is 14 amino acids. The CDR3 DNA reads TGTGCCAGCAGATCAACAGGGGTCCGAAACACCATATATTTT. It is translated as CASRSTGVRNTIYF.

This clonotype came up many times. This sequence joins TRBV6-2 or TRBV6-3 and TRBJ2-7, with D perhaps TRBD2 (5 bases). This CDR3 has 14 residues. Germline CDR1 is MNHEY and CDR2 is SVGEGT. With 5 bases removed from V and 2 bases from J, the gap between germline ends came to 13 bases. This chain's CDR3 is CASSRTPEAYEQYF. In DNA, the CDR3 is TGTGCCAGCAGTCGGACGCCGGAGGCCTACGAGCAGTACTTC.

This clonotype was counted at least ten times. The rearrangement uses TRBV5-1 and TRBJ1-1, with 10 bases identical to TRBD1. Germline V gene sequence: CDR1 SGHRS, CDR2 YFSETQ. V shed 5 bases and J 5 bases; nucleotides not matched to a gene: 15. The CDR3 is 17 amino acids. The CDR3, as DNA: TGCGCCAGCAGACCCGGCGGGACAGGGGACAGTGGGACTGAAGCTTTCTTT. Protein product: CASRPGGTGDSGTEAFF.

The CDR3 DNA reads as TGTGCCAGCACCCCTGGACTAGCGGGAAGCCACTACAATGAGCAGTTCTTC. This translates into CASTPGLAGSHYNEQFF. V is TRBV28 and J is TRBJ2-1, with 12 bases matching TRBD2. V was clipped by 7 bases and J by 3 bases; unmatched bases: 10. Per the germline V gene, CDR1 is MDHEN and CDR2 is SYDVKM. This CDR3 spans 17 amino acids.

The sample holds many counts of this clonotype. V and J are TRBV28 and TRBJ2-5; D may be TRBD1 (7 bases). Trimming took 1 base from V and 3 from J, leaving 15 bases between them. Per germline, CDR1 MDHEN and CDR2 SYDVKM. The CDR3 is made up of 16 amino acids. The CDR3 DNA reads TGTGCCAGCAGTTTATTCAGGGGGGCGAATAAAGAGACCCAGTACTTC. The encoded protein is CASSLFRGANKETQYF.

This clonotype was detected a few times. This chain connects TRBV6-1 to TRBJ1-5; no clear D. Germline lookup yields CDR1 MNHNS and CDR2 SASEGT. CDR3 length: 13 residues. Trimming stripped 6 bases from V and 0 bases from J, with 6 bases between. This chain's CDR3 is CASRTPSNQPQHF. For the CDR3, the DNA is TGTGCCAGCAGGACCCCTAGCAATCAGCCCCAGCATTTT.

As to this clonotype: A much larger clone lies a single base off, so this may be a read error. This CDR3 fails to terminate in the conserved phenylalanine or tryptophan, so it likely reflects a read error. The chain carries TRBV27 and TRBJ1-6, with 7 bases fitting TRBD1. Losses at the gene ends were 6 bases for V and 7 bases for J; bases not matched to a gene: 12. The CDR3 has 16 amino acids. CDR1 and CDR2 (germline): MNHEY, SMNVEV (reference sequence). The CDR3 is CASSLIGGQWNSPLHS. Here the CDR3 DNA reads TGTGCCAGCAGCCTTATAGGGGGACAGTGGAATTCACCCCTCCACTCT.

The rearrangement uses TRBV30 and TRBJ2-7; TRBD2 agrees at 8 bases. Germline CDR1 and CDR2: GTSNPN and SVGIG (reference sequence). CDR3 length equals 18 residues. V lost 3 bases to trimming and J lost 0 bases; unmatched junction nucleotides: 16. Here the CDR3 reads CAWRDRWGRGTSSYEQYF. DNA of the CDR3: TGTGCCTGGAGGGACCGATGGGGGCGTGGGACTAGCTCCTACGAGCAGTACTTC.

This clonotype was seen only a few times. This sequence joins TRBV20-1 and TRBJ2-7; the match to TRBD2 covers 11 bases. The germline V gene encodes CDR1 DFQATT and CDR2 SNEGSKA (reference sequence). Losses at the gene ends were 6 bases for V and 4 bases for J; bases not matched to a gene: 8. CDR3 length: 14 residues. For the CDR3, the DNA is TGCAGTGCATCTCCGACTAGCGGGATTTACGAGCAGTACTTC. Its translation is CSASPTSGIYEQYF.

This clonotype was counted at least ten times. This chain connects TRBV20-1 to TRBJ1-1; weak D call: TRBD1 (5 bases). In germline, CDR1 is DFQATT, CDR2 SNEGSKA (reference sequence). CDR3 length: 15 residues. Trimming took 0 bases from V and 2 from J, leaving 13 bases between them. For the CDR3, the DNA is TGCAGTGCTAGAGATTGGGGGTCGGGAAACACTGAAGCTTTCTTT. It codes for CSARDWGSGNTEAFF.

This clonotype was detected only a few times. This chain links TRBV28 with TRBJ1-4, with no clear D. Trimming stripped 4 bases from V and 6 bases from J, with 6 bases between. The germline V gene has CDR1 MDHEN and CDR2 SYDVKM. The CDR3 length is 12 residues. In DNA form, the CDR3 reads TGTGCCAGCAGTTCCTCGGATGAAAAACTGTTTTTT. This sequence encodes CASSSSDEKLFF. Drawing the rest from reference TRBV28 and TRBJ1-4, the complete variable domain is DVKVTQSSRYLVKRTGEKVFLECVQDMDHENMFWYRQDPGLGLRLIYFSYDVKMKEKGDIPEGYSVSREKKERFSLILESASTNQTSMYLCASSSSDEKLFFGSGTQLSVL.

This clonotype was counted ten times or more. This chain connects TRBV6-1 to TRBJ2-7, with 9 bases identical to TRBD2. V gave up 6 bases and J gave up 3 bases; unmatched junction bases: 3. The CDR3 is made up of 13 amino acids. Germline values: CDR1 MNHNS, CDR2 SASEGT. CDR3 protein: CASRSSGNYEQYF. CDR3 bases: TGTGCCAGCAGGTCTAGCGGGAACTACGAGCAGTACTTC.

This clonotype was seen many times. The V and J genes are TRBV6-5 and TRBJ2-7; 9 bases are a match to TRBD1. Unmatched junction bases numbered 1, after V lost 0 bases and J lost 1 base. The germline V gene encodes CDR1 MNHEY and CDR2 SVGAGI. This CDR3 contains 15 residues. DNA of the CDR3: TGTGCCAGCAGTTACTCGGGACAGGGTTCCTACGAGCAGTACTTC. Residues: CASSYSGQGSYEQYF.

This clonotype was observed many times. The V gene is TRBV7-6, the J gene TRBJ1-4; 10 bases map to TRBD1. The germline V gene encodes CDR1 SGHVS and CDR2 FNYEAQ. J was trimmed by 7 bases and V by 2 bases; bases with no gene match: 13. This CDR3 has 18 amino acids. This CDR3 reads CASSLSPPRRDRGEKLFF. CDR3 coding DNA: TGTGCCAGCAGCTTATCCCCCCCCCGCCGGGACAGGGGTGAAAAACTGTTTTTT.

For this clonotype: A clone one base away is much larger, so this may be a read error. The chain combines TRBV7-9 with TRBJ2-5; D tentatively reads TRBD1 or TRBD2 (5 bases each). Germline values: CDR1 SEHNR, CDR2 FQNEAQ (reference sequence). CDR3 length equals 14 residues. The CDR3 protein is CASSLEQGRETRYF. CDR3 sequence (DNA): TGTGCCAGCAGCTTAGAGCAAGGCAGGGAGACCCGGTACTTC.

In its sample, this clonotype was seen a few times. This rearrangement joins TRBV15 to TRBJ2-7, with 10 bases matching TRBD2. The CDR3 has 15 amino acids. Looked up from germline, CDR1 is LNHNV and CDR2 is YYDKDF (reference sequence). With 1 base clipped from V and 2 bases from J, the junction kept 2 bases outside the gene matches. The CDR3 DNA follows: TGTGCCACCAGCAGAGCACTAGCGGGGCCCTACGAGCAGTACTTC. This codes for CATSRALAGPYEQYF. The full variable domain, in which reference TRBV15 and TRBJ2-7 provide the parts outside the CDR3, is DAMVIQNPRYQVTQFGKPVTLSCSQTLNHNVMYWYQQKSSQAPKLLFHYYDKDFNNEADTPDNFQSRRPNTSFCFLDIRSPGLGDTAMYLCATSRALAGPYEQYFGPGTRLTVT.

The chain uses TRBV27 and TRBJ1-4, with D hard to call. This CDR3 has 13 residues. The V and J ends lost 6 bases and 4 bases respectively, with 9 bases between them. CDR1 is MNHEY, CDR2 SMNVEV, per germline (reference sequence). CDR3 sequence reads: CASSRGLNEKLFF. The CDR3 region has the DNA TGTGCCAGCAGCCGGGGTCTTAATGAAAAACTGTTTTTT. The full variable domain, rest sourced from reference TRBV27 and TRBJ1-4, is EAQVTQNPRYLITVTGKKLTVTCSQNMNHEYMSWYRQDPGLGLRQIYYSMNVEVTDKGDVPEGYKVSRKEKRNFPLILESPSPNQTSLYFCASSRGLNEKLFFGSGTQLSVL.

This clonotype was seen only a few times. The chain combines TRBV25-1 with TRBJ2-7; 7 nucleotides agree with TRBD1. The trim removed 8 bases at V and 5 bases at J, leaving 12 bases unmatched. CDR1 is MGHDK and CDR2 is SYGVNS in the germline V gene. The CDR3 runs 14 residues. CDR3 protein: CASRSTGTVNEQYF. CDR3 nucleotide sequence: TGTGCCAGCCGCTCAACCGGGACAGTTAACGAGCAGTACTTC.

This clonotype was counted a few times. The chain couples TRBV30 to TRBJ1-2; D gene ambiguous. The CDR3 is 15 amino acids. V was shortened by 0 bases and J by 0 bases, with 11 bases between the two germline ends. Germline values: CDR1 GTSNPN, CDR2 SVGIG (reference sequence). The CDR3 sequence: CAWSVLQVANYGYTF. The CDR3 nucleotides read TGTGCCTGGAGTGTACTTCAGGTTGCTAACTATGGCTACACCTTC.

J is TRBJ1-4 and V is TRBV4-3; 9 bases align to TRBD1. Germline lookup yields CDR1 LGHNA and CDR2 YSLEER. CDR3 length equals 16 residues. The trim removed 4 bases at V and 0 bases at J, leaving 3 bases unmatched. CDR3 DNA sequence: TGCGCCAGCAGCCGGGACAGGGCCACAACTAATGAAAAACTGTTTTTT. Its protein is CASSRDRATTNEKLFF.

This clonotype was seen a handful of times. This chain uses TRBV7-2 with TRBJ2-1; 8 positions agree with TRBD2. The CDR3 has 16 amino acids. The V and J ends lost 5 bases and 9 bases, in that order; junction bases with no gene match: 15. Germline V CDR1 and CDR2: SGHTA, FQGNSA. Here the CDR3 DNA reads TGTGCCAGCAGCGACCCGGGACTAGTGGGAGTAAGTGAGCAGTTCTTC. It codes for CASSDPGLVGVSEQFF.

This clonotype was counted at least ten times. The V and J genes are TRBV5-6 and TRBJ2-7; D is perhaps TRBD2 (6 bases). The CDR3 length is 15 residues. CDR1 SGHDT and CDR2 YYEEEE come from the germline V gene. Trimming left V 0 bases short and J 1 base short, with 11 bases between. CDR3 region: CASSLGDSYSYEQYF. CDR3 in DNA: TGTGCCAGCAGCTTGGGGGACTCCTATTCCTACGAGCAGTACTTC.

This clonotype was detected ten times or more. This chain uses TRBV28 with TRBJ2-6; 11 nucleotides line up with TRBD1. The J segment lost 4 bases and the V segment lost 1 base, leaving 6 bases of the junction unmatched. The germline V gene has CDR1 MDHEN and CDR2 SYDVKM. This CDR3 has 18 amino acids. CDR3 DNA sequence: TGTGCCAGCAGTTTATTAGGGGACAGGGGGACGGGGGCCAACGTCCTGACTTTC. It encodes CASSLLGDRGTGANVLTF.

This clonotype was detected only a few times. The chain joins TRBV6-1 to TRBJ1-3, with D possibly being TRBD1 (5 bases). Germline values: CDR1 MNHNS, CDR2 SASEGT. Trimming stripped 3 bases from V and 0 bases from J, with 9 bases between. The CDR3 sequence is 15 residues long. The CDR3 region has the DNA TGTGCCAGCAGTGACGGGGGGAGCTCTGGAAACACCATATATTTT. As protein: CASSDGGSSGNTIYF.

This clonotype occurred a few times. The chain couples TRBV20-1 to TRBJ2-7; unclear D gene. The CDR3 sequence is 14 residues long. CDR1 and CDR2 (germline): DFQATT, SNEGSKA (reference sequence). V was shortened by 0 bases and J by 6 bases, with 15 bases between the two germline ends. The DNA of the CDR3 is TGCAGTGCTAGAGATATCCGGCCGTGGGGCGAGCAGTACTTC. This codes for CSARDIRPWGEQYF.

CDR3 in DNA: TGTGCCAGTAGTCCAAGGGGGGTTGAAGCTTTCTTT. Translating it yields CASSPRGVEAFF. The V and J genes are TRBV19 and TRBJ1-1; possibly TRBD1 for D (6 bases). Germline lookup yields CDR1 LNHDA and CDR2 SQIVND (reference sequence). Trimming shortened V by 5 bases and J by 7 bases, and 11 bases separated the two germline ends. The CDR3 sequence is 12 residues long. The full variable domain, rest sourced from reference TRBV19 and TRBJ1-1, is DGGITQSPKYLFRKEGQNVTLSCEQNLNHDAMYWYRQDPGQGLRLIYYSQIVNDFQKGDIAEGYSVSREKKESFPLTVTSAQKNPTAFYLCASSPRGVEAFFGQGTRLTVV.